A single T cell receptor beta chain is shown here with its context. The antigen is unknown. This record comes from a study of T cell responses to AZD1222 COVID-19 vaccine. Background on the study: Pooled in the analysis were second doses at about 4 or about 12 weeks.

Profiled with immunoSEQ multiplex PCR; TCRdb holds only in-frame clones, not every one. Here the sample spans some 120,000 clones, about nine tenths being singletons. The CDR3 is made up of 14 amino acids. The germline V gene encodes CDR1 DFQATT and CDR2 SNEGSKA (reference sequence). V trimming: 3 bases; J trimming: 2 bases; junction bases outside the gene matches: 4. The study's findings and limits: Baseline seropositives among AZD1222 recipients totaled only six or seven. Repertoires in all cases were sampled only once the peak T cell response had passed. Unmutated variant regions reportedly attract nearly half of all spike-specific TCRs.

The chain is built from TRBV20-1 and TRBJ1-5; 7 bases align to TRBD1. The sequencing here drew on peripheral blood, taken on day 0 of AZD1222 vaccination. This TCR was sampled from an adult in good health. CDR3 nucleotides: TGCAGTGCTAGTAGGGGGCCTCGCAATCAGCCCCAGCATTTT. Its translation: CSASRGPRNQPQHF.